This T cell receptor (beta chain) was captured in a study of blood T cells in healthy people across ages. Regarding the study as a whole: Roughly linear declines in TCR beta diversity per million T cells occurred with age. Conclusively comparing naive with antigen-experienced cells was impossible with unsorted PBMCs.

As to this clonotype: Its specificity is not known.

The authors ran a second PCR of roughly 6 to 12 cycles using a sample-barcoded 5' primer and a J-beta primer mix. Every cDNA molecule bore a tag from a template-switch adaptor containing 12 random nucleotides. TCRdb redid the calling of the 5' RACE reads with MiXCR, one entry per CDR3 protein. The data show about 1,600,000 distinct CDR3 sequences, 40% to 50% seen once. Isolation yielded PBMCs, at least 6.5 million per sample, in every case. The CDR3 is 14 amino acids. CDR1 is SGHAT, CDR2 FQNNGV, per germline. Trimming pared 5 bases from V and 7 bases from J, leaving 18 bases between. Material: blood. This sequence joins TRBV11-2 and TRBJ2-7; D is uncertain. This clonotype was sampled from a woman aged 18-29 years in good health. The CDR3 protein is CASSLQLLLDEQYF. The CDR3 DNA sequence: TGTGCCAGCAGCCTCCAACTCCTCTTGGATGAGCAGTACTTC.